This TCR beta chain stems from a study of patients and donors after allogeneic stem cell transplantation (dated by TCRdb to the early 2020s). Comment on this clonotype: What antigen it recognizes has not been identified. Per-base qualities were not stored, and no clone one base away is much larger.

V was cut back by 3 bases and J by 7 bases, leaving a gap of 15 bases between them. The germline V gene (reference sequence) specifies MNHEY as CDR1 and SMNVEV as CDR2. The CDR3 spans 15 residues, from the cysteine through the phenylalanine. CDR3 DNA is the only sequence kept; it has 45 bases, read in frame from the first base. Libraries were constructed by RT-PCR. The listed sequencing device is NextSeq 550. In-frame beta chains were kept once TCRdb had trimmed the public reads at Q25 with fastp and called clones with MiXCR. Entries that share a CDR3 protein sequence are merged under the most common genes and DNA. In all, the sample holds 920,000 or so distinct CDR3 sequences, and roughly 18% of those were seen once. The ten largest make up 6% of the sample.

This clonotype was obtained from a human donor who was either an allogeneic HSCT recipient or a stem cell or donor lymphocyte infusion donor (not recorded which). It is not recorded whose cells these are; they may come from a transplant donor. The chain couples TRBV27 to TRBJ1-4; no D segment can be confidently identified. The sample consisted of blood, either unsorted or a sorted T cell fraction (not recorded which). The CDR3 region reads CASSFSRPRGEKLFF. The nucleotides read TGTGCCAGCAGTTTTTCCAGGCCCCGAGGTGAAAAACTGTTTTTT.